One and the same sample provided the 3 T cell receptor beta chains below, sequenced in a study of neoadjuvant nivolumab and ipilimumab in lung cancer. Libraries were prepared by immunoSEQ multiplex PCR; TCRdb keeps only in-frame clonotypes and omits some of them. The table has about 17,000 clones, 76% seen once. Specimen: tumor tissue, collected after neoadjuvant nivolumab, alone or with ipilimumab, at or shortly before surgery. Receptors originate from an adult with non-small cell lung cancer.

The count of this clone is one. The chain recombines TRBV10-3 with TRBJ2-3, with TRBD2 matching 12 bases. This CDR3 has 16 residues. Trimming at V came to 6 bases and at J to 4 bases, leaving 8 bases not matched to a gene. CDR1 and CDR2 (germline): ENHRY, SYGVKD. CDR3 sequence reads: CAISPFTSGGSDTQYF. The DNA of the CDR3 is TGTGCCATCAGCCCCTTTACTAGCGGGGGGTCAGATACGCAGTATTTT.

This chain joins TRBV6-5 and TRBJ1-2; tentative D call: TRBD1 (6 bases). The CDR3 has 15 amino acids. Trimming took 6 bases from V and 2 from J, leaving 16 bases between them. Germline V gives CDR1 MNHEY, CDR2 SVGAGI. CDR3 nucleotides: TGTGCCAGCAGACAGGGATCCTCAGGAAACTATGGCTACACCTTC. Its protein is CASRQGSSGNYGYTF.

This chain uses TRBV9 with TRBJ1-1; 7 nucleotides align to TRBD1. Germline CDR1 reads SGDLS; CDR2 reads YYNGEE. V gave up 4 bases and J gave up 3 bases; unmatched junction bases: 15. This CDR3 comprises 17 residues. Written as DNA, the CDR3 is TGTGCCAGCAGCTACCCGATAGGAGACAGGGTGGACACTGAAGCTTTCTTT. It translates to CASSYPIGDRVDTEAFF.